A selection of T cell receptor beta chains follows, all from one sample in a study of cytomegalovirus exposure and HLA in healthy donors. Repertoires were generated with immunoSEQ multiplex PCR, while TCRdb's copy carries only in-frame clones and drops some. The sample consists of approximately 50,000 clones, approximately 80% of them appearing once. The sequencing input was PBMCs. All receptors come from a man younger than 45 in good health and CMV-seronegative. CDR3s include the opening cysteine and the closing phenylalanine or tryptophan. The D gene is left open where the match is weak. Clone size is not always given. Where it is, it says once, few, many or a class for expanded clones.

cdr3_nt: TGTGCCAGCAGCTTAGGTGGGCAGGGTAATGAAAAACTGTTTTTT
cdr3_aa: CASSLGGQGNEKLFF
v_call: TRBV7-9
clone_size: NA
j_call: TRBJ1-4
d_call: NA

cdr3_nt: TGCGCCAGCAGCCAAGATTTAGCGGCTAGCGGGAGGATCTCTGGCACAGATACGCAGTATTTT
cdr3_aa: CASSQDLAASGRISGTDTQYF
v_call: TRBV4-1
clone_size: NA
j_call: TRBJ2-3
d_call: TRBD2

cdr3_nt: TGTGCTAGTGGTTTGACAGCCCAGTACTTC
cdr3_aa: CASGLTAQYF
v_call: TRBV12-5
clone_size: NA
j_call: TRBJ2-7
d_call: NA

cdr3_nt: TGTGCCAGCCAGACCAGGGGTGGCACTGAAGCTTTCTTT
cdr3_aa: CASQTRGGTEAFF
v_call: TRBV7-6
clone_size: few
j_call: TRBJ1-1
d_call: NA

cdr3_nt: TGCAGCGTTGAACGGGACACAGGAAACACCATATATTTT
cdr3_aa: CSVERDTGNTIYF
v_call: TRBV29-1
clone_size: NA
j_call: TRBJ1-3
d_call: NA

cdr3_nt: TGTGCCATCAGTGAGGAGGGGGCGAGCTCCTACAATGAGCAGTTCTTC
cdr3_aa: CAISEEGASSYNEQFF
v_call: TRBV10-3
clone_size: NA
j_call: TRBJ2-1
d_call: TRBD1

cdr3_nt: TGCAGCGTTGAGGGATGGGGCGGGGCTTACAATGAGCAGTTCTTC
cdr3_aa: CSVEGWGGAYNEQFF
v_call: TRBV29-1
clone_size: NA
j_call: TRBJ2-1
d_call: NA

cdr3_nt: TGCGCCAGCAGCCAAGGTTACAGGGTGAACACTGAAGCTTTCTTT
cdr3_aa: CASSQGYRVNTEAFF
v_call: TRBV4-3
clone_size: few
j_call: TRBJ1-1
d_call: NA

cdr3_nt: TGTGCCAGCAGCTCTTTTCAGGGGCCTTCCTACGAGCAGTACTTC
cdr3_aa: CASSSFQGPSYEQYF
v_call: TRBV7-8
clone_size: few
j_call: TRBJ2-7
d_call: NA

cdr3_nt: TGTGCCAGCAGCTTAGGAGCGGTGAACACTGAAGCTTTCTTT
cdr3_aa: CASSLGAVNTEAFF
v_call: TRBV7-9
clone_size: NA
j_call: TRBJ1-1
d_call: NA

cdr3_nt: TGCGCCAGCAGCCGGGCTAGCGCAGATACGCAGTATTTT
cdr3_aa: CASSRASADTQYF
v_call: TRBV5-1
clone_size: NA
j_call: TRBJ2-3
d_call: NA

cdr3_nt: TGTGCCAGCAGCGAAGCCGGGACAGGGGTCCGAGGGGCCAACGTCCTGACTTTC
cdr3_aa: CASSEAGTGVRGANVLTF
v_call: TRBV7-6
clone_size: once
j_call: TRBJ2-6
d_call: TRBD1

cdr3_nt: TGTGCCAGCAGCTTAGGACAGGGGGTGCGTACTGAAGCTTTCTTT
cdr3_aa: CASSLGQGVRTEAFF
v_call: TRBV7-9
clone_size: NA
j_call: TRBJ1-1
d_call: TRBD1

cdr3_nt: TGTGCCAGCAGTTTGTGGACTGGGGTCTACGAGCAGTACTTC
cdr3_aa: CASSLWTGVYEQYF
v_call: TRBV27
clone_size: few
j_call: TRBJ2-7
d_call: NA

cdr3_nt: TGTGCCAGTCGCCCCACAACGCGGCTACAAGAGACCCAGTACTTC
cdr3_aa: CASRPTTRLQETQYF
v_call: TRBV19
clone_size: NA
j_call: TRBJ2-5
d_call: NA

cdr3_nt: TGCGCCAGCAGCTTGGCGGGGGGAAGTCAGCCCCAGCATTTT
cdr3_aa: CASSLAGGSQPQHF
v_call: TRBV5-1
clone_size: NA
j_call: TRBJ1-5
d_call: NA

cdr3_nt: TGTGCCAGCAGCCGTTCCAGGGAGACCCAGTACTTC
cdr3_aa: CASSRSRETQYF
v_call: TRBV11-2
clone_size: NA
j_call: TRBJ2-5
d_call: NA

cdr3_nt: TGTGCTAGTGGTCTAGGTACAGGGGGCGCGGGCGAGCAGTACTTC
cdr3_aa: CASGLGTGGAGEQYF
v_call: TRBV12-5
clone_size: NA
j_call: TRBJ2-7
d_call: TRBD1

cdr3_nt: TGTGCCAGCAGTGAAGGTGGCGGACTCAATCAGCCCCAGCATTTT
cdr3_aa: CASSEGGGLNQPQHF
v_call: TRBV6-1
clone_size: NA
j_call: TRBJ1-5
d_call: NA

cdr3_nt: TGTGCCAGTAGTATGATGAGCGTCTATGGCTACACCTTC
cdr3_aa: CASSMMSVYGYTF
v_call: TRBV19
clone_size: NA
j_call: TRBJ1-2
d_call: NA

cdr3_nt: TGTGCCAGCAGCTTAGATCAGGGGTTGGGCACTGAAGCTTTCTTT
cdr3_aa: CASSLDQGLGTEAFF
v_call: TRBV7-9
clone_size: NA
j_call: TRBJ1-1
d_call: NA

cdr3_nt: TGTGCCAGCAGTTCCATACAGGCGCGCTACTATGGCTACACCTTC
cdr3_aa: CASSSIQARYYGYTF
v_call: TRBV6-5
clone_size: few
j_call: TRBJ1-2
d_call: NA

cdr3_nt: TGTGCCAGCAGTGAGACTAGCGGGGGGCGAGATACGCAGTATTTT
cdr3_aa: CASSETSGGRDTQYF
v_call: TRBV6-4
clone_size: NA
j_call: TRBJ2-3
d_call: TRBD2

cdr3_nt: TGTGCCAGCAGTGAAAGGGCGGGGGACAATGAGCAGTTCTTC
cdr3_aa: CASSERAGDNEQFF
v_call: TRBV2
clone_size: NA
j_call: TRBJ2-1
d_call: TRBD2

cdr3_nt: TGTGCCAGCAGCATGACTACAGGGGAAGCCAATTCACCCCTCCACTTT
cdr3_aa: CASSMTTGEANSPLHF
v_call: TRBV7-2
clone_size: NA
j_call: TRBJ1-6
d_call: TRBD1

cdr3_nt: TGCGCCAGCAGTCCCTCGGGGGGGAGCCTCAATGAGCAGTTCTTC
cdr3_aa: CASSPSGGSLNEQFF
v_call: TRBV23-1
clone_size: NA
j_call: TRBJ2-1
d_call: TRBD2

cdr3_nt: TGTGCCAGCAGCTTCACCGGGACGGCGGGGAACACCATATATTTT
cdr3_aa: CASSFTGTAGNTIYF
v_call: TRBV6-6
clone_size: NA
j_call: TRBJ1-3
d_call: NA